The next 2 T cell receptor beta chains were all read from a single sample in a study of monozygotic twins with inflammatory bowel disease. Using the 5' RACE reads, TCRdb records one entry per CDR3 protein without DNA. This table holds about 110,000 distinct CDR3 sequences. The sample taken for sequencing was blood. These receptors were collected from a human donor with ulcerative colitis or Crohn's disease, or a healthy co-twin of an affected twin (not recorded which).

The chain is built from TRBV5-1 and TRBJ2-1; TCRdb's D call, TRBD2, is unchecked because there is no DNA. Germline CDR1 SGHRS, CDR2 YFSETQ. The CDR3 loop spans 16 amino acids. CDR3 in amino acids: CASSLVGRAPYNEQFF.

V and J are TRBV10-3 and TRBJ1-2. This CDR3 region has 11 residues. Germline assignment: CDR1 ENHRY and CDR2 SYGVKD. CDR3 sequence reads: CAISEGWSYTF.